These T cell receptor beta chains were read from a single sample in a study of blood T cell repertoires in COVID-19. The assay was immunoSEQ multiplex PCR, and TCRdb's table has in-frame clones only and misses some. The sample includes more than 20,000 clones, 85% to 90% seen only once; the top ten take roughly 23%. The material sequenced was peripheral blood. The receptor set was obtained from a human donor with active COVID-19. The donor label of this sample is uncertain. The CDR3 runs from the conserved cysteine through the conserved F or W. A D gene is named only where the DNA matches it firmly. Clone size is not always given. Where it is, it says once, few, many or a class for expanded clones.

>TRBV3-1/TRBV3-2|TRBJ1-2|NA|NA|13
TGTGCCAGCAGCCAAGTCCGGACTTATGGCTACACCTTC
CASSQVRTYGYTF
>TRBV5-6|TRBJ2-1|TRBD2|NA|16
TGTGCCAGCGTCAGTCTAGCGGGAGGGCCGGGGAATGAGCAGTTCTTC
CASVSLAGGPGNEQFF
>TRBV28|TRBJ1-2|NA|NA|16
TGTGCCAGCAAAACGATGACGTCGGGGGGGTACTATGGCTACACCTTC
CASKTMTSGGYYGYTF
>TRBV11-3|TRBJ2-7|TRBD2|NA|14
TGTGCCAGCAGCTCAGAACTAGCGGACTACGAGCAGTACTTC
CASSSELADYEQYF
>TRBV7-9|TRBJ2-5|NA|NA|16
TGTGCCAGCACCCTATTCTCAGGGGACGGTCAAGAGACCCAGTACTTC
CASTLFSGDGQETQYF
>TRBV6-6|TRBJ1-6|NA|NA|13
TGTGCCAGCAGTCCCCGGGACTTTTCACCCCTCCACTTT
CASSPRDFSPLHF
>TRBV7-2|TRBJ2-7|TRBD2|NA|14
TGTGCCAGCAGCTTATCCGAGCGGGACTACGAGCAGTACTTC
CASSLSERDYEQYF
>TRBV27|TRBJ2-5|TRBD2|NA|16
TGTGCCAGCAGTTCCCTCGGGGGGGGGCGGCTAGAGACCCAGTACTTC
CASSSLGGGRLETQYF
>TRBV4-1|TRBJ1-4|NA|NA|17
TGCGCCAGCAGCTATAGGACCGGGACAACAACTAATGAAAAACTGTTTTTT
CASSYRTGTTTNEKLFF
>TRBV11-2|TRBJ1-1|TRBD1|NA|13
TGTGCCAGCAGCTTGACAGGGGAGGGTGAAGCTTTCTTT
CASSLTGEGEAFF
>TRBV9|TRBJ2-1|TRBD2|NA|16
TGTGCCAGCAGCGGGGTTCGACTAGCGGTTAACAATGAGCAGTTCTTC
CASSGVRLAVNNEQFF
>TRBV7-9|TRBJ2-7|NA|once|14
TGTGCCAGCCGCCCTTCGCTTAGCTCCTACGAGCAGTACTTC
CASRPSLSSYEQYF
>TRBV5-1|TRBJ1-6|NA|NA|15
TGCGCCAGCAGCGACGGACCGGGGTTTAATTCACCCCTCCACTTT
CASSDGPGFNSPLHF
>TRBV7-8|TRBJ1-5|TRBD1|NA|15
TGTGCCAGCAGCGCGGACAGGGTGGGAGAACAGCCCCAGCATTTT
CASSADRVGEQPQHF
>TRBV5-8|TRBJ2-1|NA|NA|14
TGTGCCAGCAGCTTGTTTATTCCCCTCAATGAGCAGTTCTTC
CASSLFIPLNEQFF
>TRBV28|TRBJ1-3|NA|NA|15
TGTGCCAGCAGTTTCGGGTCCTCCTCTGGAAACACCATATATTTT
CASSFGSSSGNTIYF
>TRBV7-2|TRBJ1-2|TRBD1|NA|13
TGTGCCAGCAGCCCCGGACAGGCCCGAGGCTACACCTTC
CASSPGQARGYTF
>TRBV11-3|TRBJ2-5|NA|NA|14
TGTGCCAGCAGCTTTGGACAGAAGAAAGAGACCCAGTACTTC
CASSFGQKKETQYF